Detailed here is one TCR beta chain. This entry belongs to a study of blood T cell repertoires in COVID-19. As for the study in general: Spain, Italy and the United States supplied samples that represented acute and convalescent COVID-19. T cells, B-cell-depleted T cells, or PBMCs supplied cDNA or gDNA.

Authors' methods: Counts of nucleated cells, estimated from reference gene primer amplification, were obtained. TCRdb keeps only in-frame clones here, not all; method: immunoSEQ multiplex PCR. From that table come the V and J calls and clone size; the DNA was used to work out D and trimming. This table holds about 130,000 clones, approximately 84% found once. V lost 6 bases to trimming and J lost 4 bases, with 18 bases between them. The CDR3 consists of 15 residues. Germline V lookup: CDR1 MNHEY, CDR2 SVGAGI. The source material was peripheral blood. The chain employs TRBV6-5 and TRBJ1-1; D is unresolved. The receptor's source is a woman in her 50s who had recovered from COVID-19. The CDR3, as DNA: TGTGCCAGCAGGATGTACGGGATTGATAGCACTGAAGCTTTCTTT. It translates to CASRMYGIDSTEAFF.